The entry that follows covers one T cell receptor (beta chain) sequence. This record belongs to a study of shared clonotypes between healthy human individuals. Per the germline V gene, CDR1 is SGDLS and CDR2 is YYNGEE. The CDR3 is made up of 15 amino acids. Trimming shortened V by 3 bases and J by 2 bases, and 14 bases separated the two germline ends. Method: immunoSEQ multiplex PCR; TCRdb's copy keeps in-frame clones and lacks some. This table has 2,500,000 or so clones, around 94% appearing once. This chain uses TRBV9 with TRBJ1-2; possible D gene TRBD1, 6 bases. The sequencing sample was made of naive CD4+ T cells sorted from blood. The sample's subset: CD45RA+ positively selected. This TCR derives from a man younger than 35 in good health. CDR3 DNA sequence: TGTGCCAGCAGCGGAACAGGGAGTCCCAACTATGGCTACACCTTC. Encoded protein: CASSGTGSPNYGYTF.